These 5 T cell receptor beta chains originate from one sample sequenced in a study of T cell responses to AZD1222 COVID-19 vaccine. Assay: immunoSEQ multiplex PCR; the TCRdb copy retains only in-frame clones and omits some. The sample contains under 45,000 clones, roughly 91% of which appear only once. Source: peripheral blood, taken on day 0 of AZD1222 vaccination. All receptors derive from an adult in good health.

This chain joins TRBV20-1 and TRBJ2-7; D is unresolved. The CDR3 extends over 11 amino acids. CDR1 and CDR2 from the germline V gene are DFQATT and SNEGSKA (reference sequence). V gave up 6 bases and J gave up 4 bases, with 10 bases separating them. The CDR3 coding sequence is TGCAGTGCCCCAAGCGAGTACGAGCAGTACTTC. Protein product: CSAPSEYEQYF.

The chain carries TRBV5-1 and TRBJ1-1; maybe TRBD1 (6 bases). The CDR3 contains 14 residues. Germline-derived CDR1 and CDR2 are SGHRS and YFSETQ. Trimming stripped 5 bases from V and 1 base from J, with 12 bases between. The CDR3: CASRWGGANTEAFF. In DNA form, the CDR3 reads TGCGCCAGCAGATGGGGGGGCGCGAACACTGAAGCTTTCTTT.

J is TRBJ1-2 and V is TRBV6-2 or TRBV6-3; no clear D gene. Trimming took 2 bases from V and 5 from J, leaving 12 bases between them. Germline loops: CDR1 MNHEY, CDR2 SVGEGT. This CDR3 is 14 amino acids long. CDR3 residues: CASSYRPQLYGYTF. As DNA, the CDR3 is TGTGCCAGCAGTTACAGGCCACAGCTTTATGGCTACACCTTC.

The V gene is TRBV5-1, the J gene TRBJ2-7; 8 nucleotides match TRBD1. J was trimmed by 0 bases and V by 4 bases; bases with no gene match: 6. The CDR3 spans 15 residues. Looked up from germline, CDR1 is SGHRS and CDR2 is YFSETQ. The CDR3 sequence is CASSTDRVLSYEQYF. The CDR3 region has the DNA TGCGCCAGCAGCACGGACAGGGTTCTCTCCTACGAGCAGTACTTC. Complete variable domain (other parts from reference TRBV5-1 and TRBJ2-7): KAGVTQTPRYLIKTRGQQVTLSCSPISGHRSVSWYQQTPGQGLQFLFEYFSETQRNKGNFPGRFSGRQFSNSRSEMNVSTLELGDSALYLCASSTDRVLSYEQYFGPGTRLTVT.

This rearrangement joins TRBV27 to TRBJ2-7; D not certain. Per the germline V gene, CDR1 is MNHEY and CDR2 is SMNVEV (reference sequence). The CDR3 loop spans 16 amino acids. V was cut by 2 bases and J by 0 bases, with 14 bases left in between. CDR3 region: CASSLLPPGGSYEQYF. CDR3 DNA sequence: TGTGCCAGCAGTTTACTTCCTCCTGGCGGCTCCTACGAGCAGTACTTC.